This T cell receptor beta chain was recovered during a study of CD8 T cells in Susac syndrome. Controls were healthy donors (matched for age and sex). Negative isolation was used for CD8+ and CD4+ T cells, and FACS enrichment was applied to TEMRA cells. With random hexamers, roughly 0.5 to 1 ug RNA was reverse transcribed. Multiplex PCR with immunoSEQ amplified the TCR beta CDR3 across 54 Vbeta and 13 Jbeta. TCRdb called the immunoSEQ multiplex PCR reads again in MiXCR, with one record for every CDR3 protein. The sample yields approximately 150,000 distinct CDR3 sequences, approximately 94% seen once. The CDR3 length is 16 residues. V was shortened by 5 bases and J by 1 base, with 17 bases between the two germline ends.

Source material: CD4+ T cells from PBMCs. The origin of this receptor is a human donor in good health. The chain carries TRBV12-3 or TRBV12-4 and TRBJ2-5; D perhaps matches TRBD1 (5 bases). For the CDR3, the DNA is TGTGCCAGCAGTCCCGGTGGCAGGGCCTCCCAAGAGACCCAGTACTTC. It encodes CASSPGGRASQETQYF.